The rows below give T cell receptor beta chains drawn from one sample of a study of cytomegalovirus exposure and HLA in healthy donors. Profiling relied on immunoSEQ multiplex PCR, and the TCRdb table lists in-frame clones only, not all of them. The top ten hold less than 1.5% of the sample, which has 62,000 or so clones, around 87% seen once. Input material: PBMCs. These TCRs come from a man between 18 and 29 years old in good health and CMV-seronegative. CDR3s include the opening cysteine and the closing phenylalanine or tryptophan. The D gene is left open where the match is weak. For some rows the clone size is stated as once, few or many, or as a class when expanded; others skip it.

J gene: TRBJ2-5
V gene: TRBV27
clone size: once
D gene: .
CDR3 protein: CASADTGETQYF
CDR3 DNA: TGTGCCAGCGCTGATACAGGTGAAACCCAGTACTTC

J gene: TRBJ1-4
V gene: TRBV6-5
clone size: .
D gene: .
CDR3 protein: CASSYLRNNEKLFF
CDR3 DNA: TGTGCCAGCAGTTACCTCAGGAATAATGAAAAACTGTTTTTT

J gene: TRBJ1-2
V gene: TRBV29-1
clone size: .
D gene: TRBD1
CDR3 protein: CSVEDGQGVRGYTF
CDR3 DNA: TGCAGCGTTGAAGACGGTCAGGGGGTGAGAGGCTACACCTTC

J gene: TRBJ2-5
V gene: TRBV6-5
clone size: .
D gene: TRBD2
CDR3 protein: CASSSGRIQETQYF
CDR3 DNA: TGTGCCAGCAGTTCCGGGAGGATTCAAGAGACCCAGTACTTC

J gene: TRBJ1-5
V gene: TRBV4-1
clone size: .
D gene: TRBD1
CDR3 protein: CASSRDSSYSNQPQHF
CDR3 DNA: TGCGCCAGTAGCCGGGACAGTTCTTATAGCAATCAGCCCCAGCATTTT

J gene: TRBJ1-1
V gene: TRBV6-5
clone size: .
D gene: TRBD1
CDR3 protein: CASSSRRTGDTEAFF
CDR3 DNA: TGTGCCAGCAGTTCCCGGCGGACAGGGGACACTGAAGCTTTCTTT

J gene: TRBJ1-1
V gene: TRBV7-3
clone size: .
D gene: .
CDR3 protein: CASSPRGNTEAFF
CDR3 DNA: TGTGCCAGCAGCCCCCGGGGGAACACTGAAGCTTTCTTT

J gene: TRBJ2-7
V gene: TRBV20-1
clone size: .
D gene: .
CDR3 protein: CSASRGEQYF
CDR3 DNA: TGCAGTGCTAGCCGGGGGGAGCAGTACTTC

J gene: TRBJ2-3
V gene: TRBV9
clone size: .
D gene: .
CDR3 protein: CASSVFPDTQYF
CDR3 DNA: TGTGCCAGCAGCGTCTTCCCAGATACGCAGTATTTT

J gene: TRBJ1-1
V gene: TRBV29-1
clone size: .
D gene: .
CDR3 protein: CSVRGGIPEAFF
CDR3 DNA: TGCAGCGTCCGGGGGGGGATCCCTGAAGCTTTCTTT

J gene: TRBJ1-2
V gene: TRBV4-1
clone size: .
D gene: TRBD1
CDR3 protein: CASSRVGGQGDYGYTF
CDR3 DNA: TGCGCCAGCAGCCGAGTAGGGGGACAGGGCGACTATGGCTACACCTTC

J gene: TRBJ1-2
V gene: TRBV4-2
clone size: .
D gene: TRBD1
CDR3 protein: CASSQAVGRQGDYGYTF
CDR3 DNA: TGTGCCAGCAGCCAAGCGGTGGGAAGACAGGGGGACTATGGCTACACCTTC

J gene: TRBJ2-7
V gene: TRBV28
clone size: .
D gene: TRBD1
CDR3 protein: CASSPGGNYEQYF
CDR3 DNA: TGTGCCAGCAGTCCAGGGGGTAACTACGAGCAGTACTTC

J gene: TRBJ1-5
V gene: TRBV9
clone size: .
D gene: .
CDR3 protein: CASSVTGDSNQPQHF
CDR3 DNA: TGTGCCAGCAGCGTAACAGGAGATAGCAATCAGCCCCAGCATTTT

J gene: TRBJ1-1
V gene: TRBV6-5
clone size: .
D gene: .
CDR3 protein: CASSYGLSGETEAFF
CDR3 DNA: TGTGCCAGCAGTTACGGCTTATCGGGGGAGACTGAAGCTTTCTTT

J gene: TRBJ2-1
V gene: TRBV7-6
clone size: few
D gene: .
CDR3 protein: CASSRGSYNEQFF
CDR3 DNA: TGTGCCAGCAGCCGGGGGAGTTACAATGAGCAGTTCTTC

J gene: TRBJ2-7
V gene: TRBV7-9
clone size: .
D gene: TRBD1
CDR3 protein: CASSLGTGSGEQYF
CDR3 DNA: TGTGCCAGCAGCCTAGGGACAGGGTCAGGCGAGCAGTACTTC

J gene: TRBJ2-3
V gene: TRBV5-1
clone size: .
D gene: TRBD2
CDR3 protein: CASTSRGDTDTQYF
CDR3 DNA: TGCGCCAGCACAAGTCGGGGGGACACAGATACGCAGTATTTT

J gene: TRBJ2-5
V gene: TRBV7-8
clone size: .
D gene: .
CDR3 protein: CASSFPGHQETQYF
CDR3 DNA: TGTGCCAGCAGCTTTCCAGGTCACCAAGAGACCCAGTACTTC

J gene: TRBJ2-4
V gene: TRBV6-5
clone size: .
D gene: .
CDR3 protein: CASSYSEGGKNIQYF
CDR3 DNA: TGTGCCAGCAGTTACTCCGAGGGAGGCAAAAACATTCAGTACTTC

J gene: TRBJ2-3
V gene: TRBV7-8
clone size: .
D gene: TRBD1
CDR3 protein: CASSLASTGSDTQYF
CDR3 DNA: TGTGCCAGCAGCCTGGCTTCGACAGGGTCAGATACGCAGTATTTT

J gene: TRBJ1-2
V gene: TRBV5-4
clone size: .
D gene: TRBD1
CDR3 protein: CASSGGTGLDGYTF
CDR3 DNA: TGTGCCAGCAGCGGCGGGACAGGGTTGGATGGCTACACCTTC

J gene: TRBJ1-5
V gene: TRBV6-5
clone size: .
D gene: TRBD1
CDR3 protein: CASGQGSNQPQHF
CDR3 DNA: TGTGCCAGCGGACAGGGGAGCAATCAGCCCCAGCATTTT

J gene: TRBJ1-1
V gene: TRBV6-6
clone size: .
D gene: .
CDR3 protein: CASSYTNTEAFF
CDR3 DNA: TGTGCCAGCAGTTACACAAACACTGAAGCTTTCTTT

J gene: TRBJ2-1
V gene: TRBV15
clone size: once
D gene: TRBD1
CDR3 protein: CATAGQGNEQFF
CDR3 DNA: TGTGCCACCGCCGGACAGGGGAATGAGCAGTTCTTC

J gene: TRBJ2-1
V gene: TRBV27
clone size: .
D gene: TRBD1
CDR3 protein: CASRADRGWHNEQFF
CDR3 DNA: TGTGCCAGCCGTGCGGACAGGGGATGGCACAATGAGCAGTTCTTC

J gene: TRBJ1-5
V gene: TRBV7-8
clone size: .
D gene: TRBD1
CDR3 protein: CASSFGQGYSNQPQHF
CDR3 DNA: TGTGCCAGCAGCTTTGGACAGGGATATAGCAATCAGCCCCAGCATTTT

J gene: TRBJ2-3
V gene: TRBV28
clone size: .
D gene: .
CDR3 protein: CAIMTRSTDTQYF
CDR3 DNA: TGTGCCATAATGACTAGGAGCACAGATACGCAGTATTTT

J gene: TRBJ2-2
V gene: TRBV25-1
clone size: .
D gene: TRBD1
CDR3 protein: CASSGRTGAGELFF
CDR3 DNA: TGTGCCAGCAGTGGCCGTACAGGGGCCGGGGAGCTGTTTTTT

J gene: TRBJ1-5
V gene: TRBV6-5
clone size: .
D gene: .
CDR3 protein: CASSSMMKQGPQHF
CDR3 DNA: TGTGCCAGCAGTTCCATGATGAAACAGGGTCCCCAGCATTTT

J gene: TRBJ1-2
V gene: TRBV14
clone size: .
D gene: .
CDR3 protein: CASSQGNGYGYTF
CDR3 DNA: TGTGCCAGCAGCCAAGGGAACGGGTACGGCTACACCTTC

J gene: TRBJ2-3
V gene: TRBV4-2
clone size: .
D gene: .
CDR3 protein: CASSQRVGGGSTDTQYF
CDR3 DNA: TGTGCCAGCAGCCAAAGAGTAGGGGGGGGGAGCACAGATACGCAGTATTTT

J gene: TRBJ2-4
V gene: TRBV27
clone size: .
D gene: TRBD1
CDR3 protein: CASGTGGARGIQYF
CDR3 DNA: TGTGCCAGCGGCACAGGGGGCGCAAGGGGCATTCAGTACTTC

J gene: TRBJ1-1
V gene: TRBV6-5
clone size: few
D gene: .
CDR3 protein: CASHRGGEAFF
CDR3 DNA: TGTGCCAGCCATCGGGGTGGCGAAGCTTTCTTT

J gene: TRBJ1-2
V gene: TRBV7-8
clone size: .
D gene: .
CDR3 protein: CASSLASGFNYGYTF
CDR3 DNA: TGTGCCAGCAGCTTAGCCTCGGGATTTAACTATGGCTACACCTTC

J gene: TRBJ1-5
V gene: TRBV10-3
clone size: .
D gene: .
CDR3 protein: CATWGGGGNQPQHF
CDR3 DNA: TGTGCCACGTGGGGGGGCGGGGGCAATCAGCCCCAGCATTTT

J gene: TRBJ2-7
V gene: TRBV28
clone size: .
D gene: .
CDR3 protein: CASSLGAGALVEQYF
CDR3 DNA: TGTGCCAGCAGTTTAGGGGCAGGGGCCCTAGTAGAGCAGTACTTC

J gene: TRBJ2-7
V gene: TRBV4-1
clone size: .
D gene: TRBD2
CDR3 protein: CASSQAGGGAGEQYF
CDR3 DNA: TGCGCCAGCAGCCAAGCAGGCGGGGGGGCAGGCGAGCAGTACTTC

J gene: TRBJ2-3
V gene: TRBV5-6
clone size: .
D gene: .
CDR3 protein: CASSRPEGTDTQYF
CDR3 DNA: TGTGCCAGCAGTCGTCCCGAGGGCACAGATACGCAGTATTTT

J gene: TRBJ1-3
V gene: TRBV28
clone size: .
D gene: .
CDR3 protein: CASHPSSAGNTIYF
CDR3 DNA: TGTGCCAGTCATCCTAGTTCTGCTGGAAACACCATATATTTT

J gene: TRBJ1-2
V gene: TRBV6-5
clone size: .
D gene: .
CDR3 protein: CASSRPMTGMDGYTF
CDR3 DNA: TGTGCCAGCAGCCGCCCTATGACTGGTATGGATGGCTACACCTTC

J gene: TRBJ2-7
V gene: TRBV29-1
clone size: .
D gene: .
CDR3 protein: CSGRVYYEQYF
CDR3 DNA: TGCAGCGGCCGGGTCTACTACGAGCAGTACTTC

J gene: TRBJ2-1
V gene: TRBV5-1
clone size: .
D gene: TRBD2
CDR3 protein: CASGTGGPNEQFF
CDR3 DNA: TGCGCCAGCGGTACGGGGGGGCCCAATGAGCAGTTCTTC

J gene: TRBJ2-7
V gene: TRBV6-1
clone size: .
D gene: TRBD1
CDR3 protein: CASSEMGQGFYEQYF
CDR3 DNA: TGTGCCAGCAGTGAAATGGGACAGGGATTCTACGAGCAGTACTTC

J gene: TRBJ2-7
V gene: TRBV30
clone size: .
D gene: TRBD2
CDR3 protein: CAWSVAGQQYF
CDR3 DNA: TGTGCCTGGAGTGTAGCGGGGCAACAGTACTTC

J gene: TRBJ2-1
V gene: TRBV7-2
clone size: .
D gene: TRBD2
CDR3 protein: CASSLSRGGYNEQFF
CDR3 DNA: TGTGCCAGCAGCTTATCCCGCGGGGGATACAATGAGCAGTTCTTC

J gene: TRBJ1-4
V gene: TRBV4-2
clone size: .
D gene: TRBD1
CDR3 protein: CASSQADRADRNEKLFF
CDR3 DNA: TGTGCCAGCAGCCAAGCGGACAGGGCAGATAGAAATGAAAAACTGTTTTTT

J gene: TRBJ2-5
V gene: TRBV19
clone size: .
D gene: .
CDR3 protein: CASSIQAGKETQYF
CDR3 DNA: TGTGCCAGTAGTATTCAGGCAGGGAAAGAGACCCAGTACTTC

J gene: TRBJ1-5
V gene: TRBV6-1
clone size: .
D gene: TRBD1
CDR3 protein: CASSETGARNQPQHF
CDR3 DNA: TGTGCCAGCAGTGAAACAGGGGCTCGCAATCAGCCCCAGCATTTT

J gene: TRBJ2-1
V gene: TRBV9
clone size: .
D gene: .
CDR3 protein: CASSLGLTNEQFF
CDR3 DNA: TGTGCCAGCAGCTTAGGACTCACCAATGAGCAGTTCTTC

J gene: TRBJ2-7
V gene: TRBV5-6
clone size: few
D gene: TRBD1
CDR3 protein: CASSRAGTETYEQYF
CDR3 DNA: TGTGCCAGCAGCAGAGCCGGGACAGAAACCTACGAGCAGTACTTC

J gene: TRBJ1-2
V gene: TRBV6-5
clone size: .
D gene: .
CDR3 protein: CATLYGGGYGYTF
CDR3 DNA: TGTGCCACCCTCTACGGGGGGGGCTATGGCTACACCTTC

J gene: TRBJ1-6
V gene: TRBV21-1
clone size: .
D gene: .
CDR3 protein: CASSTPGQGGYNSPLHF
CDR3 DNA: TGTGCCAGCAGCACCCCGGGACAGGGTGGGTATAATTCACCCCTCCACTTT

J gene: TRBJ1-4
V gene: TRBV5-1
clone size: .
D gene: TRBD1
CDR3 protein: CASSLSQGARGEKLFF
CDR3 DNA: TGCGCCAGCAGCTTGTCGCAGGGGGCGAGGGGTGAAAAACTGTTTTTT

J gene: TRBJ2-5
V gene: TRBV9
clone size: .
D gene: TRBD2
CDR3 protein: CASSVASGGFQETQYF
CDR3 DNA: TGTGCCAGCAGCGTAGCTAGCGGGGGATTCCAAGAGACCCAGTACTTC

J gene: TRBJ2-5
V gene: TRBV30
clone size: .
D gene: .
CDR3 protein: CAWRRQPQETQYF
CDR3 DNA: TGTGCCTGGAGGCGACAGCCTCAAGAGACCCAGTACTTC

J gene: TRBJ2-3
V gene: TRBV6-5
clone size: few
D gene: .
CDR3 protein: CASSYLSGRDTQYF
CDR3 DNA: TGTGCCAGCAGTTACTTGTCAGGGAGGGATACGCAGTATTTT

J gene: TRBJ1-5
V gene: TRBV7-2
clone size: .
D gene: TRBD1
CDR3 protein: CASGTGGQPQHF
CDR3 DNA: TGTGCCAGCGGGACAGGAGGTCAGCCCCAGCATTTT

J gene: TRBJ2-7
V gene: TRBV7-9
clone size: .
D gene: .
CDR3 protein: CASSQGVYEQYF
CDR3 DNA: TGTGCCAGCAGCCAAGGGGTCTACGAGCAGTACTTC

J gene: TRBJ2-7
V gene: TRBV6-1
clone size: .
D gene: .
CDR3 protein: CASAGQSSYEQYF
CDR3 DNA: TGTGCCAGTGCGGGACAGAGCTCCTACGAGCAGTACTTC